The source of this T cell receptor (beta chain) is a study of graft-versus-host responses after intestinal transplantation. Study information: Multivisceral, liver-intestinal, or isolated intestinal transplants were received by the recipients.

Repertoires were generated with immunoSEQ multiplex PCR, while TCRdb's copy carries only in-frame clones and drops some. The sample records tens of thousands of clones, about 93% being singletons. The CDR3 consists of 13 residues. V lost 7 bases and J lost 0, with 9 bases in between. Per germline, CDR1 LNHDA and CDR2 SQIVND (reference sequence). Whole-study results and caveats: Recipient bone marrow held GvH clones, some seen earlier in ileum or blood.

As regards this clone: The target antigen is unknown.

The specimen was unstimulated CD8+ T cells sorted from spleen or lymph node cells, collected before intestinal transplant. This rearrangement joins TRBV19 to TRBJ1-2; possibly TRBD1 for D (5 bases). This receptor was obtained from a human donor who received an intestinal transplant. CDR3 bases: TGTGCCAGTACGACAGATCCTAACTATGGCTACACCTTC. Its translation: CASTTDPNYGYTF.